The source of this TCR beta chain is a study of vaccination and CD4 T cells after COVID-19. Study-wide background: Two Hispanic individuals were among six male and four female convalescent patients.

This CDR3 spans 12 amino acids. The V and J ends lost 5 bases and 7 bases respectively, with 11 bases between them. Points on this clonotype: Its specificity is unknown.

Treatment: roughly ten-day PBMC culture with coronavirus spike peptide pools or control peptides (ViraFEST assay). Before the COVID-19 pandemic (2011-2018), CD4+ T cells were obtained from the unexposed donor. Cultured CD4+ T cell DNA underwent sequencing with the Oncomine TCR Beta short-read assay. A single record per CDR3 protein comes from TCRdb applying MiXCR to the PCR reads. The table has approximately 7,000 distinct CDR3 sequences, approximately 48% seen once; the top ten hold around 25%. The sample taken for sequencing was CD4+ T cells from blood, cultured in vitro. The sequence derives from a human donor in good health. This sequence joins TRBV12-3 or TRBV12-4 and TRBJ2-5; either TRBD1 or TRBD2 may fit D (5 bases each). In nucleotides, the CDR3 is TGTGCCAGCAGTCGGGACCGGTGGACCCAGTACTTC. It encodes CASSRDRWTQYF.